This TCR beta chain was captured by sequencing in a study of T-cell memory formation after mild COVID-19. CDR1 is SEHNR, CDR2 FQNEAQ, per germline (reference sequence). The CDR3 is 15 residues long. Trimming at V came to 4 bases and at J to 2 bases, leaving 6 bases not matched to a gene. This clonotype was seen a handful of times. TCRdb used MiXCR to reprocess the 5' RACE reads, holding one entry per CDR3 protein. The profile shows fewer than 700,000 distinct CDR3 sequences, roughly a fifth of them singletons. This chain joins TRBV7-9 and TRBJ1-2, with TRBD1 matching over 8 bases. The clonotype comes from an adult woman who had mild COVID-19 (a few samples of this study predate the infection). Cell type and time point are not known. The material sequenced was PBMCs or a T cell subset sorted from them (not recorded which). CDR3 region: CASSSWDRLNYGYTF. The DNA of the CDR3 is TGTGCCAGCAGCTCTTGGGACAGGTTAAACTATGGCTACACCTTC. The variable domain in full, completed from reference TRBV7-9 and TRBJ1-2, reads DTGVSQNPRHKITKRGQNVTFRCDPISEHNRLYWYRQTLGQGPEFLTYFQNEAQLEKSRLLSDRFSAERPKGSFSTLEIQRTEQGDSAMYLCASSSWDRLNYGYTFGSGTRLTVV.